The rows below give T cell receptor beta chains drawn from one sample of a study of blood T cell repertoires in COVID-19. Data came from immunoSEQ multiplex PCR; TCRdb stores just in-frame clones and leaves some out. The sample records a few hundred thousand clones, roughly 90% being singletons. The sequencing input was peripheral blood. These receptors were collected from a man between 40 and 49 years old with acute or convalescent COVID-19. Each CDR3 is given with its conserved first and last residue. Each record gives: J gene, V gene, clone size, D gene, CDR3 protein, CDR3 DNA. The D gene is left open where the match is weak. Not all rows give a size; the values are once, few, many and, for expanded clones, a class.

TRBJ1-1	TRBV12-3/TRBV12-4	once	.	CATLRGEAFF	TGTGCCACCCTCCGGGGGGAAGCTTTCTTT
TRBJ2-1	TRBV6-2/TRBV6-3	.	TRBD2	CASSYRGRAYNEQFF	TGTGCCAGCAGTTACAGAGGGAGGGCGTACAATGAGCAGTTCTTC
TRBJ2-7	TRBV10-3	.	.	CAISESASRETYEQYF	TGTGCCATCAGTGAGTCTGCCAGCCGGGAAACCTACGAGCAGTACTTC
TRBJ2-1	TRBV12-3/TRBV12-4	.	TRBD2	CASRPGLAHEQFF	TGTGCCAGCAGGCCGGGACTAGCGCATGAGCAGTTCTTC
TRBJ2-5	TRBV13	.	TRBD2	CASSLRTSGGETQYF	TGTGCCAGCAGCTTGCGGACTAGCGGAGGAGAGACCCAGTACTTC
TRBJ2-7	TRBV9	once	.	CASSVSSGGAYEQYF	TGTGCCAGCAGCGTATCTTCCGGAGGGGCCTACGAGCAGTACTTC
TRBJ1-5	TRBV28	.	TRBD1	CASSYGDRASNQPQHF	TGTGCCAGCAGTTACGGGGACAGGGCTAGCAATCAGCCCCAGCATTTT
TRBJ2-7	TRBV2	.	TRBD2	CAGSTSASYEQYF	TGTGCCGGATCGACTAGCGCCTCCTACGAGCAGTACTTC
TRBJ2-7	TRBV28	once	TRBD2	CASSSPRLAGDGATVEQYF	TGTGCCAGCAGTTCACCAAGACTAGCGGGAGATGGGGCTACTGTCGAGCAGTACTTC
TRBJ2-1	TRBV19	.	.	CASNAEISYNEQFF	TGTGCCAGTAATGCAGAAATCTCCTACAATGAGCAGTTCTTC
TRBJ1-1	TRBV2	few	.	CASSYPGRKIEAFF	TGTGCCAGCTCATACCCAGGTCGGAAGATCGAAGCTTTCTTT
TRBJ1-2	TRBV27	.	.	CASSARVGYGYTF	TGTGCCAGCAGTGCCAGGGTAGGCTATGGCTACACCTTC
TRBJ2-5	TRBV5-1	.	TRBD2	CASSLEVAGGQETQYF	TGCGCCAGCAGCTTGGAGGTAGCGGGGGGTCAAGAGACCCAGTACTTC
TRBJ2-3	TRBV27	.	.	CASSRRGRDRADTQYF	TGTGCCAGCAGTCGGAGGGGCCGAGATCGGGCAGATACGCAGTATTTT
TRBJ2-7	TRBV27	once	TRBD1	CASSTRDRAYEQYF	TGTGCCAGCAGTACCCGGGACAGGGCTTACGAGCAGTACTTC
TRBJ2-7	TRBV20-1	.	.	CSASKPEGITYEQYF	TGCAGTGCTAGTAAACCGGAGGGAATAACCTACGAGCAGTACTTC
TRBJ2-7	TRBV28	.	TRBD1	CASSGQGIGRYEQYF	TGTGCCAGCAGTGGACAGGGTATTGGGCGCTACGAGCAGTACTTC
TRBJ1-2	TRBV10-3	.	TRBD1	CAASGDRELDYGYTF	TGTGCCGCCTCTGGGGACAGGGAGCTTGACTATGGCTACACCTTC
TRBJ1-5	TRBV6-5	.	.	CASGAVSPQHF	TGTGCCAGCGGGGCAGTTTCGCCCCAGCATTTT
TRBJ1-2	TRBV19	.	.	CASSNGGRGGYTF	TGTGCCAGTAGTAATGGCGGCCGGGGAGGCTACACCTTC
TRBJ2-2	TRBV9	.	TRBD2	CASSQRGASGGLTGELFF	TGTGCCAGCAGCCAACGGGGGGCTAGCGGGGGCCTCACCGGGGAGCTGTTTTTT
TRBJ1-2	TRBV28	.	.	CASRGGGQDYGYTF	TGTGCCAGCAGGGGAGGGGGGCAGGACTATGGCTACACCTTC
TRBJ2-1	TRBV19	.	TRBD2	CASGRPGLVANYNEQFF	TGTGCCAGTGGAAGGCCGGGACTAGTGGCGAACTACAATGAGCAGTTCTTC
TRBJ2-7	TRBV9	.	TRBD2	CASSPSSGGALYEQYF	TGTGCCAGCAGCCCTTCTAGCGGGGGGGCCCTTTACGAGCAGTACTTC